This entry lists 20 T cell receptor beta chains sequenced from one sample in a study of T cell changes during pregnancy in multiple sclerosis. Produced via immunoSEQ multiplex PCR; TCRdb's table is partial and in-frame only. Of under 85,000 clones in the sample, approximately 90% were seen once. This sample comprised peripheral blood, obtained in the third trimester of pregnancy. These receptors all stem from a female donor with multiple sclerosis, enrolled in a pregnancy study.

The V and J genes are TRBV19 and TRBJ1-5; TRBD1 matches 9 bases. This CDR3 has 17 residues. After removal of 6 bases from V and 0 bases from J, the junction contained 9 bases not matched to a gene. Germline lookup yields CDR1 LNHDA and CDR2 SQIVND (reference sequence). CDR3 in amino acids: CASSPRDRAYSNQPQHF. In DNA, the CDR3 is TGTGCCAGTAGCCCTCGGGACAGGGCTTATAGCAATCAGCCCCAGCATTTT.

This sequence joins TRBV6-1 and TRBJ1-5; D unresolved. Germline CDR1 reads MNHNS; CDR2 reads SASEGT. CDR3 length: 14 amino acids. V was cut by 6 bases and J by 2 bases, with 11 bases left in between. Here the CDR3 DNA reads TGTGCCAGCAGGTTTCAGGTCGGCAATCAGCCCCAGCATTTT. It encodes CASRFQVGNQPQHF.

The chain links TRBV2 to TRBJ2-2; no clear D. Germline CDR1 SNHLY, CDR2 FYNNEI. The CDR3 is 14 amino acids. V was shortened by 7 bases and J by 6 bases, with 15 bases between the two germline ends. CDR3 DNA sequence: TGTGCCAGCACCCCGACCCCTAGATCCGGGGAGCTGTTTTTT. This codes for CASTPTPRSGELFF.

This clone was detected only once. The genes are TRBV1 and TRBJ1-1; TRBD1, the table's D call, was not compared with the DNA. TRBV1 is a recognized pseudogene. This CDR3 has 18 amino acids. For the CDR3, the DNA is TGCACCAGCAGCCTGAAACCGGGACAGCCGTCGATGGGCACTGAAGCTTTCTTT. It translates to CTSSLKPGQPSMGTEAFF.

The chain recombines TRBV7-9 with TRBJ1-3; a weak D match, TRBD1 (5 bases). Trimming shortened V by 9 bases and J by 0 bases, and 9 bases separated the two germline ends. Germline-derived CDR1 and CDR2 are SEHNR and FQNEAQ (reference sequence). The CDR3 has 13 residues. This CDR3 is CASRQSSGNTIYF. CDR3 bases: TGTGCCAGTAGACAGAGCTCTGGAAACACCATATATTTT.

The V gene is TRBV11-2, the J gene TRBJ2-7; 13 bases align to TRBD2. This CDR3 spans 19 amino acids. V shed 6 bases and J 2 bases; nucleotides not matched to a gene: 16. Looked up from germline, CDR1 is SGHAT and CDR2 is FQNNGV. CDR3 sequence: CASRPTGLAGLRGAYEQYF. For the CDR3, the DNA is TGTGCCAGCAGACCTACGGGACTAGCGGGACTTCGAGGGGCCTACGAGCAGTACTTC.

The V and J genes are TRBV2 and TRBJ1-1; D gene ambiguous. The V gene lost 10 bases and the J gene lost 4 bases, with 13 bases spanning the gap. The germline CDR1 and CDR2 sequences are SNHLY and FYNNEI. The CDR3 is 12 residues long. DNA for the CDR3: TGTGCCACCCAGCTATCGGGCACTGAAGCTTTCTTT. It translates to CATQLSGTEAFF.

The chain combines TRBV6-4 with TRBJ1-2; 7 nucleotides line up with TRBD1. J lost 6 bases, V lost 7 bases, and 2 bases had no gene match. CDR1 and CDR2 from the germline V gene are MRHNA and SNTAGT. The CDR3 has 11 residues. The CDR3, as DNA: TGTGCCAGCACTGGACAGGATGGCTACACCTTC. It encodes CASTGQDGYTF.

V gene TRBV2 combines with J gene TRBJ2-7; 9 bases fit TRBD2. The junction had 4 bases not matched to a gene; V was cut back by 7 bases and J by 0 bases. Germline values: CDR1 SNHLY, CDR2 FYNNEI. This CDR3 spans 14 amino acids. The CDR3 DNA reads as TGTGCCAGCAATCTAGCGGGGCCCTCCTACGAGCAGTACTTC. Its translation is CASNLAGPSYEQYF.

This chain links TRBV6-1 with TRBJ1-4; a possible D gene is TRBD1 (6 bases). Trimming shortened V by 1 base and J by 8 bases, and 14 bases separated the two germline ends. The germline CDR1 and CDR2 sequences are MNHNS and SASEGT. The length of the CDR3 is 15 residues. CDR3 amino acids: CASSEVEGEGEKLFF. The CDR3 DNA reads TGTGCCAGCAGTGAAGTTGAGGGGGAGGGGGAAAAACTGTTTTTT.

The J gene is TRBJ2-1, the V gene TRBV5-1; tentative D call: TRBD2 (6 bases). This CDR3 has 14 residues. Germline values: CDR1 SGHRS, CDR2 YFSETQ. Trimming shortened V by 0 bases and J by 7 bases, and 11 bases separated the two germline ends. The CDR3 DNA sequence: TGCGCCAGCAGCTTGGTGGCGGGAATGAATGAGCAGTTCTTC. Protein: CASSLVAGMNEQFF.

The genes are TRBV27 and TRBJ2-1, with unresolved D. V was clipped by 6 bases and J by 7 bases, with 7 bases between them. Germline V CDR1 and CDR2: MNHEY, SMNVEV (reference sequence). The CDR3 length is 11 residues. The CDR3 is CASSLGNEQFF. The CDR3 coding sequence is TGTGCCAGCAGCCTAGGTAATGAGCAGTTCTTC.

The CDR3 spells CASSQDQIETGSNQPQHF. CDR3 in DNA: TGTGCCAGCTCACAAGACCAAATAGAGACAGGTAGCAATCAGCCCCAGCATTTT. The chain links TRBV18 to TRBJ1-5; perhaps TRBD1 as D (6 bases). Germline-derived CDR1 and CDR2 are KGHSH and LQKENI. The length of the CDR3 is 18 residues. Trimming left V 4 bases short and J 0 bases short, with 19 bases between. Looking up the rest from reference TRBV18 and TRBJ1-5 gives the full variable domain: NAGVMQNPRHLVRRRGQEARLRCSPMKGHSHVYWYRQLPEEGLKFMVYLQKENIIDESGMPKERFSAEFPKEGPSILRIQQVVRGDSAAYFCASSQDQIETGSNQPQHFGDGTRLSIL.

This chain uses TRBV28 with TRBJ1-2; D not resolved. CDR1 is MDHEN, CDR2 SYDVKM, per germline. The length of the CDR3 is 12 residues. Trimming shortened V by 6 bases and J by 2 bases, and 7 bases separated the two germline ends. The CDR3 protein is CASSRENYGYTF. The CDR3 DNA reads as TGTGCCAGCAGCCGGGAGAACTATGGCTACACCTTC.

The chain combines TRBV6-4 with TRBJ2-2, with 9 positions matching TRBD1. The ends lost 6 bases at V and 4 bases at J; junction bases unmatched: 0. The CDR3 extends over 13 amino acids. Germline assignment: CDR1 MRHNA and CDR2 SNTAGT. The chain's CDR3 is CASRGQGTGELFF. The CDR3 DNA reads TGTGCCAGCAGGGGACAGGGCACCGGGGAGCTGTTTTTT.

J is TRBJ1-2 and V is TRBV2, with TRBD1 identical over 7 bases. The CDR3 consists of 14 residues. Trimming took 6 bases from V and 6 from J; bases not matched to a gene: 10. Germline loops: CDR1 SNHLY, CDR2 FYNNEI. CDR3 DNA: TGTGCCAGCAGGGGAGATACAGGGGTTAATGGCTACACCTTC. Translated, it gives CASRGDTGVNGYTF.

The chain is built from TRBV30 and TRBJ2-1; 9 bases are shared with TRBD1. CDR1 is GTSNPN, CDR2 SVGIG, per germline (reference sequence). Trimming at V came to 1 base and at J to 4 bases, leaving 2 bases not matched to a gene. The CDR3 is 14 amino acids. The CDR3 DNA is TGTGCCTGGAGTGAGGGACAGGGATACAATGAGCAGTTCTTC. Its translation is CAWSEGQGYNEQFF.

The chain combines TRBV7-6 with TRBJ2-2, with 9 positions matching TRBD1. Germline values: CDR1 SGHVS, CDR2 FNYEAQ. Trimming cost V 4 bases and J 2 bases; bases outside gene matches: 11. The CDR3 is 18 amino acids. CDR3 DNA sequence: TGTGCCAGCAGCTATTTAGCTCCGGGACAGGGTAACACCGGGGAGCTGTTTTTT. Protein sequence: CASSYLAPGQGNTGELFF.

CDR3 sequence: CASMVSVHSTEQYF. CDR3 coding DNA: TGTGCCAGCATGGTTTCGGTTCACTCTACGGAGCAGTACTTC. The rearrangement uses TRBV7-8 and TRBJ2-7; D remains unclear. The CDR3 sequence is 14 residues long. CDR1 is SGHVS, CDR2 FQNEAQ, per germline. The V and J ends lost 7 bases and 7 bases respectively, with 20 bases between them.

This clone has only one observation. The chain uses TRBV30 and TRBJ2-7; D uncertain. This CDR3 is built from 13 residues. Trimming took 3 bases from V and 2 from J, leaving 11 bases between them. CDR1 GTSNPN and CDR2 SVGIG come from the germline V gene (reference sequence). The CDR3, as DNA: TGTGCCTGGAGACCGACACCGACCTACGAGCAGTACTTC. Protein sequence: CAWRPTPTYEQYF.